These 10 T cell receptor beta chains originate from one sample sequenced in a study of cytomegalovirus exposure and HLA in healthy donors (dated by TCRdb to about 2017). The method was the immunoSEQ multiplex PCR assay. For the multiplex PCR, a mixture combining 60 forward primers for TCR Vbeta segments and 13 reverse primers for TCR Jbeta segments was used. The source is immuneACCESS, and TCRdb retained only in-frame sequences with V and J called. Part of the clones is not carried over; for the studies checked, unresolved V genes explain less than half of this, and the remainder is unexplained. A total of about 270,000 clones appear in this sample, just over 70% of them only once. Approximately 2.3% of the sample is in the top ten clones. Specimen: PBMCs. The receptors were sampled from a female donor in good health and CMV-seronegative.

The CDR3 loop reads CASMGAATRAIYGYTF. The CDR3 DNA is TGTGCCAGTATGGGGGCCGCCACCCGGGCTATATATGGCTACACCTTC. The chain employs TRBV19 and TRBJ1-2; tentatively, D is TRBD1 (6 bases). Trimming pared 7 bases from V and 5 bases from J, leaving 23 bases between. This CDR3 has 16 amino acids. Germline loops: CDR1 LNHDA, CDR2 SQIVND (reference sequence).

This chain joins TRBV29-1 and TRBJ2-5; 7 bases are shared with TRBD1. Germline CDR1 is SQVTM and CDR2 is ANQGSEA. Unmatched junction bases numbered 16, after V lost 5 bases and J lost 4 bases. The CDR3 is 16 residues long. CDR3 DNA sequence: TGCAGCGTTATGGTTTGGCAGGGGGTGGTAGGAGAGACCCAGTACTTC. Encoded protein: CSVMVWQGVVGETQYF.

V and J are TRBV18 and TRBJ1-4; 7 nucleotides agree with TRBD1. The J segment lost 6 bases and the V segment lost 6 bases, leaving 4 bases of the junction unmatched. This CDR3 has 13 residues. The germline V gene encodes CDR1 KGHSH and CDR2 LQKENI. Here the CDR3 reads CASSRTGDEKLFF. Written as DNA, the CDR3 is TGTGCCAGCTCTCGGACAGGAGATGAAAAACTGTTTTTT.

With respect to this clone: Different DNA sequences within this sample yield the same CDR3. The chain has TRBV28 and TRBJ2-3; TRBD2 is a possible D gene (6 bases). V shed 3 bases and J shed 6 bases, with 10 bases lying between them. The length of the CDR3 is 13 residues. Germline V gives CDR1 MDHEN, CDR2 SYDVKM. The CDR3 spells CASSFRAGDTQYF. CDR3 bases: TGTGCCAGCAGTTTTAGGGCGGGGGATACGCAGTATTTT.

A few counts support this clone. The gene calls are TRBV28 and TRBJ1-2, with TRBD1 matching 9 bases. There are 15 residues in the CDR3. Germline V gives CDR1 MDHEN, CDR2 SYDVKM. Losses at the gene ends were 1 base for V and 7 bases for J; bases not matched to a gene: 7. In DNA form, the CDR3 reads TGTGCCAGCAGTTTATCTTTCGGGACAGGGTTTGGCTACACCTTC. Translated, it gives CASSLSFGTGFGYTF.

The chain combines TRBV14 with TRBJ2-1, with 9 bases fitting TRBD2. The germline V gene has CDR1 SGHDN and CDR2 FVKESK. V was clipped by 0 bases and J by 6 bases; unmatched bases: 6. This CDR3 is built from 16 residues. The CDR3 protein is CASSQDPAGGLNEQFF. The CDR3 nucleotides are TGTGCCAGCAGCCAAGATCCAGCGGGAGGCCTCAATGAGCAGTTCTTC.

This rearrangement joins TRBV5-1 to TRBJ2-1; D may be TRBD2 (6 bases). Trimming pared 4 bases from V and 13 bases from J, leaving 15 bases between. The germline gives CDR1 SGHRS, CDR2 YFSETQ. The CDR3 is made up of 12 amino acids. The CDR3 bases are TGCGCCAGCAGCGCCGGGGACTTCACCCAGTTCTTC. Its protein is CASSAGDFTQFF.

The rearrangement joins TRBV5-5 to TRBJ1-3, with D unresolved. The CDR3 runs to 17 residues. Germline V gene lookup returns CDR1 SGHKS and CDR2 YYEKEE (reference sequence). The V gene lost 1 base and the J gene lost 0 bases, with 14 bases spanning the gap. The CDR3 bases are TGTGCCAGCAGCTTGTCTTCACAGTCCGTCTCTGGAAACACCATATATTTT. Protein product: CASSLSSQSVSGNTIYF.

The chain uses TRBV5-6 and TRBJ1-2; tentatively, D is TRBD1 (6 bases). The CDR3 is 16 residues long. Per the germline V gene, CDR1 is SGHDT and CDR2 is YYEEEE. V was trimmed by 6 bases and J by 7 bases, leaving 25 bases between them. The CDR3 nucleotides read TGTGCCAGCACCCCAAACAGTGGGGGCGCATCTTCTGGCTACACCTTC. It encodes CASTPNSGGASSGYTF.

V usage is TRBV13 and J usage is TRBJ1-2, with a tentative D call TRBD1 (5 bases). Germline V gene sequence: CDR1 PRHDT, CDR2 FYEKMQ (reference sequence). V gave up 5 bases and J gave up 0 bases, with 13 bases separating them. The CDR3 is made up of 15 amino acids. CDR3 DNA: TGTGCCAGCAGCCCCGCTCAAGGGGCTAACTATGGCTACACCTTC. This gives the protein CASSPAQGANYGYTF.